These T cell receptor beta chains were read from a single sample in a study of T cell responses to AZD1222 COVID-19 vaccine. Method: immunoSEQ multiplex PCR; TCRdb's copy keeps in-frame clones and lacks some. The sample consists of 93,000 or so clones, 90% of them appearing once. The input for sequencing was peripheral blood, taken on day 0 of AZD1222 vaccination. The source is an adult in good health. Each CDR3 is given with its conserved first and last residue. The order of the fields is clone size, D gene, V gene, J gene, CDR3 DNA, CDR3 protein. The D gene is left open where the match is weak. Expanded clones get a size class; other rows say once, few or many, or leave the size out.

NA	NA	TRBV30	TRBJ1-5	TGTGCCTACTCGCGAGGGATTGGGAATCAGCCCCAGCATTTT	CAYSRGIGNQPQHF
NA	NA	TRBV27	TRBJ2-2	TGTGCCAGCAGTTTCATATCCACCGGGGAGCTGTTTTTT	CASSFISTGELFF
NA	TRBD1	TRBV7-3	TRBJ1-1	TGTGCCAGCAGCCCGCAGGGGGACACTGAAGCTTTCTTT	CASSPQGDTEAFF
NA	TRBD2	TRBV6-5	TRBJ2-5	TGTGCCAGCAGTTTAACGGGGGGGATCCAAGAGACCCAGTACTTC	CASSLTGGIQETQYF
NA	NA	TRBV18	TRBJ1-5	TGTGCCAGCTCACCTTACAGGGATAGCAATCAGCCCCAGCATTTT	CASSPYRDSNQPQHF
NA	NA	TRBV27	TRBJ2-1	TGTGCCAGCAGGGGCCTTGGGGTCTACAATGAGCAGTTCTTC	CASRGLGVYNEQFF
NA	TRBD1	TRBV18	TRBJ2-6	TGTGCCAGCTCAAAGACAGGGGGCACTGGGGCCAACGTCCTGACTTTC	CASSKTGGTGANVLTF
NA	TRBD2	TRBV3-1/TRBV3-2	TRBJ2-3	TGTGCCAGCAGCCAAGATGGGGGGGGAACCACAGATACGCAGTATTTT	CASSQDGGGTTDTQYF
NA	NA	TRBV5-1	TRBJ1-1	TGCGCCAGCAGCGGCCAGGGCAGGACTGAAGCTTTCTTT	CASSGQGRTEAFF
NA	NA	TRBV7-2	TRBJ2-7	TGTGCCAGCAGTTTACAGGCGGACTCCTACGAGCAGTACTTC	CASSLQADSYEQYF
NA	NA	TRBV19	TRBJ1-2	TGTGCCAGTACCACTCATTCGGCGGGCTATGGCTACACCTTC	CASTTHSAGYGYTF
NA	NA	TRBV7-7	TRBJ2-7	TGTGCTAGCAGCCCACGAAGGTTGTCAGGAAACTCCTACGAGCAGTACTTC	CASSPRRLSGNSYEQYF
NA	TRBD1	TRBV2	TRBJ2-7	TGTGCCAGCAGTGTTGGACAGGGTGACTACGAGCAGTACTTC	CASSVGQGDYEQYF
NA	NA	TRBV19	TRBJ1-2	TGTGCCAGTAGTGTAACAGGTTCCTATGGCTACACCTTC	CASSVTGSYGYTF
NA	NA	TRBV19	TRBJ2-7	TGTGCCAGTAGGGAGACAGGGAGGAGGACCTACGAGCAGTACTTC	CASRETGRRTYEQYF
few	NA	TRBV4-1	TRBJ2-2	TGCGCCAGCAGCCAAGAAGAACTCTCAAGGGTCAACACCGGGGAGCTGTTTTTT	CASSQEELSRVNTGELFF
NA	TRBD2	TRBV10-3	TRBJ2-5	TGTGCCATCGGGCTAATCGCTAGCGGGGAAGAGACCCAGTACTTC	CAIGLIASGEETQYF
NA	NA	TRBV14	TRBJ2-7	TGTGCCAGCAGCCAGGCCCCCTACGAGCAGTACTTC	CASSQAPYEQYF
NA	TRBD1	TRBV5-1	TRBJ1-2	TGCGCCAGCAGCTCGGGACAGGGTGATGGCTACACCTTC	CASSSGQGDGYTF